The 20 T cell receptor beta chains given below trace back to one sample, sequenced in a study of shared clonotypes between healthy human individuals. Profiled with immunoSEQ multiplex PCR; TCRdb holds only in-frame clones, not every one. The sample holds approximately 2.5 million clones, around nine tenths seen once. The sequenced sample was naive CD4+ T cells sorted from blood. Documented subset: CD45RA+ positively selected. The receptor set was obtained from a man aged 18-30 years in good health.

This CDR3 is CASSDKGFSGNTIYF. CDR3 in DNA: TGTGCCAGCAGTGATAAGGGATTCTCTGGAAACACCATATATTTT. The J gene is TRBJ1-3, the V gene TRBV6-1; unclear D gene. CDR3 length: 15 residues. From germline, CDR1 is MNHNS and CDR2 SASEGT. Trimming removed 3 bases at V and 0 bases at J, with 9 bases between.

In regard to this clone: The same CDR3 is also encoded by other DNA sequences in this sample. The chain links TRBV9 to TRBJ1-2, with no clear D. The CDR3 is 13 residues long. V was pared by 0 bases and J by 3 bases, with 6 bases between. In germline, CDR1 is SGDLS, CDR2 YYNGEE. The CDR3 reads CASSVERDYGYTF. In DNA form, the CDR3 reads TGTGCCAGCAGCGTAGAGCGGGACTATGGCTACACCTTC.

J is TRBJ2-5 and V is TRBV11-3; D tentatively fits TRBD1 or TRBD2 (5 bases each). The better agreement between TRBJ2-7 and the DNA end casts doubt on the J call. Germline V gives CDR1 SGHNT, CDR2 YENEEA. The CDR3 is 14 amino acids. The CDR3 sequence is CASSLGGSSYEQYF. CDR3 nucleotide sequence: TGTGCCAGCAGCTTAGGGGGGAGCTCCTACGAGCAGTACTTC.

V usage is TRBV6-6 and J usage is TRBJ2-7; 7 bases are shared with TRBD2. Germline CDR1 reads MNHNY; CDR2 reads SVGAGI (reference sequence). The length of the CDR3 is 15 residues. V lost 4 bases to trimming and J lost 2 bases; unmatched junction nucleotides: 8. The CDR3 spells CASSWLAGETYEQYF. The CDR3 nucleotides read TGTGCCAGCAGTTGGTTGGCGGGAGAGACCTACGAGCAGTACTTC.

The chain carries TRBV27 and TRBJ1-6, with 12 bases that match TRBD1. The junction had 7 bases not matched to a gene; V was cut back by 6 bases and J by 10 bases. Germline lookup yields CDR1 MNHEY and CDR2 SMNVEV (reference sequence). This CDR3 comprises 15 residues. DNA of the CDR3: TGTGCCAGCAGCCTAGGGACAGGGGGCGGATCACCCCTCCACTTT. Amino acids: CASSLGTGGGSPLHF.

The chain combines TRBV6-1 with TRBJ2-7, with a weak D call TRBD2 (5 bases). Trimming shortened V by 11 bases and J by 2 bases, and 13 bases separated the two germline ends. The CDR3 contains 12 residues. Germline V gene data show CDR1 as MNHNS and CDR2 as SASEGT. Written as DNA, the CDR3 is TGTGCCGCATCCGGGGTGACCTACGAGCAGTACTTC. Translated, it gives CAASGVTYEQYF.

The chain links TRBV5-1 to TRBJ2-3; D unresolved. The CDR3 contains 16 residues. V was shortened by 0 bases and J by 0 bases, with 11 bases between the two germline ends. Germline values: CDR1 SGHRS, CDR2 YFSETQ. CDR3: CASSLDGLLSTDTQYF. CDR3 DNA: TGCGCCAGCAGCTTGGACGGATTACTTAGCACAGATACGCAGTATTTT.

A note on this clone: Other DNA sequences in the sample encode the same CDR3. The chain couples TRBV5-1 to TRBJ2-3; TRBD1 is a possible D gene (5 bases). The V and J ends lost 1 base and 1 base respectively, with 10 bases between them. Germline V gene lookup returns CDR1 SGHRS and CDR2 YFSETQ. The CDR3 contains 15 residues. This chain's CDR3 is CASSLQGARTDTQYF. Written as DNA, the CDR3 is TGCGCCAGCAGCTTGCAGGGTGCGCGCACAGATACGCAGTATTTT.

The chain uses TRBV2 and TRBJ1-2; D is unresolved. This CDR3 contains 14 residues. From germline, CDR1 is SNHLY and CDR2 FYNNEI. Trimming stripped 2 bases from V and 4 bases from J, with 11 bases between. CDR3 residues: CASSEIAASYGYTF. CDR3 bases: TGTGCCAGCAGTGAAATAGCAGCGAGCTATGGCTACACCTTC.

The V call is TRBV19, the J call TRBJ1-1, with D uncertain. This CDR3 has 12 amino acids. CDR1 and CDR2 from the germline V gene are LNHDA and SQIVND (reference sequence). V dropped 2 bases and J dropped 4 bases, with 5 bases sitting between them. CDR3 sequence reads: CASSIWGTEAFF. In DNA form, the CDR3 reads TGTGCCAGTAGTATATGGGGCACTGAAGCTTTCTTT. The full variable domain, in which reference TRBV19 and TRBJ1-1 provide the parts outside the CDR3, is DGGITQSPKYLFRKEGQNVTLSCEQNLNHDAMYWYRQDPGQGLRLIYYSQIVNDFQKGDIAEGYSVSREKKESFPLTVTSAQKNPTAFYLCASSIWGTEAFFGQGTRLTVV.

The chain recombines TRBV10-3 with TRBJ2-2; D might be TRBD2 (6 bases). The CDR3 totals 15 residues. Trimming took off 6 bases at V and 3 bases at J, with 14 bases between the two ends. CDR1 is ENHRY and CDR2 is SYGVKD in the germline V gene. CDR3 sequence (DNA): TGTGCCATCAGGACGGACCGCGGGGACACCGGGGAGCTGTTTTTT. This sequence encodes CAIRTDRGDTGELFF.

This clone appeared a single time. This sequence joins TRBV7-9 and TRBJ2-3; D not certain. CDR3 length: 13 amino acids. Per the germline V gene, CDR1 is SEHNR and CDR2 is FQNEAQ (reference sequence). V lost 8 bases and J lost 4, with 13 bases in between. In nucleotides, the CDR3 is TGTGCCAGCGGCCCCTCCCTCCCAGATACGCAGTATTTT. Amino acids: CASGPSLPDTQYF. The whole variable domain, remainder taken from reference TRBV7-9 and TRBJ2-3, is DTGVSQNPRHKITKRGQNVTFRCDPISEHNRLYWYRQTLGQGPEFLTYFQNEAQLEKSRLLSDRFSAERPKGSFSTLEIQRTEQGDSAMYLCASGPSLPDTQYFGPGTRLTVL.

V is TRBV10-3 and J is TRBJ2-7, with TRBD2 matching 11 bases. With 0 bases clipped from V and 2 bases from J, the junction kept 3 bases outside the gene matches. The germline V gene has CDR1 ENHRY and CDR2 SYGVKD. The CDR3 is made up of 16 amino acids. The CDR3 is CAISESVGLAAYEQYF. CDR3 coding DNA: TGTGCCATCAGTGAGTCGGTGGGACTAGCGGCCTACGAGCAGTACTTC.

In its sample, this clone was seen once. The chain joins TRBV27 to TRBJ2-2; D is possibly TRBD2 (7 bases). The CDR3 runs 15 residues. The V end was cut by 3 bases, the J end by 3 bases, with 11 bases between. Germline V gene lookup returns CDR1 MNHEY and CDR2 SMNVEV (reference sequence). CDR3 residues: CASSLRGRHTGELFF. CDR3 bases: TGTGCCAGCAGTTTGCGGGGGCGCCACACCGGGGAGCTGTTTTTT.

As regards this clone: Other DNA sequences in the sample encode the same CDR3. The rearrangement joins TRBV30 to TRBJ2-5; D call uncertain. Germline CDR1 GTSNPN, CDR2 SVGIG (reference sequence). V dropped 4 bases and J dropped 5 bases, with 8 bases sitting between them. The CDR3 is made up of 11 amino acids. DNA for the CDR3: TGTGCCTGGACCCTCTCCGAGACCCAGTACTTC. It is translated as CAWTLSETQYF.

J is TRBJ2-3 and V is TRBV4-1; TRBD1 is a possible D gene (6 bases). Germline lookup yields CDR1 MGHRA and CDR2 YSYEKL. Trimming took 4 bases from V and 4 from J, leaving 21 bases between them. CDR3 size: 17 residues. In nucleotides, the CDR3 is TGCGCCAGCAGCCCATCATTAGAGGGGGTCCTGGCAGATACGCAGTATTTT. It yields the protein CASSPSLEGVLADTQYF.

The CDR3 region has the DNA TGCAGTGCTACAAGACAGGGCGAGCAGTACTTC. This gives the protein CSATRQGEQYF. The chain recombines TRBV20-1 with TRBJ2-5; TRBD1 aligns across 7 bases. The closer fit of TRBJ2-7 to the DNA end suggests the J call may be wrong. The germline CDR1 and CDR2 sequences are DFQATT and SNEGSKA (reference sequence). This CDR3 comprises 11 residues.

J is TRBJ2-5 and V is TRBV18; D remains ambiguous. Germline lookup yields CDR1 KGHSH and CDR2 LQKENI. The CDR3 extends over 13 amino acids. Trimming took off 4 bases at V and 0 bases at J, with 6 bases between the two ends. CDR3: CASSQFNQETQYF. For the CDR3, the DNA is TGTGCCAGCTCACAATTTAACCAAGAGACCCAGTACTTC.

This clone was counted once. The CDR3 loop reads CASSSGLAGVGEQYF. For the CDR3, the DNA is TGTGCCAGCAGCTCGGGACTAGCGGGAGTAGGGGAGCAGTACTTC. This chain links TRBV11-2 with TRBJ2-7; 14 bases line up with TRBD2. V trimming: 4 bases; J trimming: 7 bases; junction bases outside the gene matches: 6. The germline V gene has CDR1 SGHAT and CDR2 FQNNGV. This CDR3 spans 15 amino acids.

J is TRBJ1-6 and V is TRBV25-1; D gene uncertain. The germline gives CDR1 MGHDK, CDR2 SYGVNS. V shed 2 bases and J shed 0 bases, with 11 bases lying between them. This CDR3 has 17 residues. CDR3 DNA sequence: TGTGCCAGCAGTGAACAGAGGCCAGGCTCCTATAATTCACCCCTCCACTTT. Translated: CASSEQRPGSYNSPLHF.